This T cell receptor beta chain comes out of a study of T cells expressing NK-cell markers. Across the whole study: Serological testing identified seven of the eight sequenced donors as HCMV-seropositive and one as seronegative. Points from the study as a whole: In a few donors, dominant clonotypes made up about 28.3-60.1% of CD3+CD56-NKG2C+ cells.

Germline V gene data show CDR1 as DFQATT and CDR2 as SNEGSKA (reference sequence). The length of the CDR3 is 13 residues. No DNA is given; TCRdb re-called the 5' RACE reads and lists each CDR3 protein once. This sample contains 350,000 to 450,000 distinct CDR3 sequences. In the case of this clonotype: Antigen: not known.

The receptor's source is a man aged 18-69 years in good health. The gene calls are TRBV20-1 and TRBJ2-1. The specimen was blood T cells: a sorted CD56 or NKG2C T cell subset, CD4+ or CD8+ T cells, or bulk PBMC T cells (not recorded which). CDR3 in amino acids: CSAPRVGGNEQFF.